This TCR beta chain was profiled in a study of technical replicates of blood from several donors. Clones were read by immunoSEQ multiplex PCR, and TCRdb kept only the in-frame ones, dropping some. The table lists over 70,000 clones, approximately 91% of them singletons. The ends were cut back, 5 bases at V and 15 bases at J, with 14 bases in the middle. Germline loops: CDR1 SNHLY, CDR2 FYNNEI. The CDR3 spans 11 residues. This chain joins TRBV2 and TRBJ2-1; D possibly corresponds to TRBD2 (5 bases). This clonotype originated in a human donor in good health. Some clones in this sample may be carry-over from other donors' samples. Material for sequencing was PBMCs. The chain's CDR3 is CASSSGLGVFF. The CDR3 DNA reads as TGTGCCAGCAGTTCTGGACTCGGGGTGTTCTTC.